The 15 T cell receptor beta chains given below trace back to one sample, sequenced in a study of regulatory T cells in long-lasting Graves disease. Specified time point: newly diagnosed GD, antithyroid drugs for less than 3 months. With RNA extracted from PBMCs as input, the TCR library was made. Arm-PCR of CDR3 regions and iRepertoire HTBI primers were used to build TCR beta libraries. TCRdb used MiXCR to reprocess the multiplex PCR reads, holding one entry per CDR3 protein. Altogether approximately 230,000 distinct CDR3 sequences are present, approximately 20% being singletons, with the ten largest covering approximately 24%. The sequencing here drew on peripheral blood mononuclear cells (PBMCs), taken at new diagnosis, from a patient treated with antithyroid drugs. All receptors come from a female donor with Graves disease.

With regard to this clonotype: The germline gene is not matched at one end of the junction; a read error may be the cause. This chain links TRBV7-7 with TRBJ2-5; perhaps TRBD2 as D (5 bases). The CDR3 has 14 residues. Germline-derived CDR1 and CDR2 are SSHAT and FNYEAQ (reference sequence). CDR3 in DNA: TGTGCTAGCAGCCCGGACTGGGGTCCAGAGACCCAGTACTTC. Translated: CASSPDWGPETQYF.

This chain connects TRBV13 to TRBJ1-1; D gene uncertain. V lost 3 bases to trimming and J lost 5 bases, with 7 bases between them. Germline assignment: CDR1 PRHDT and CDR2 FYEKMQ (reference sequence). There are 12 residues in the CDR3. The CDR3 sequence: CASSFRRTEAFF. The CDR3 DNA reads as TGTGCCAGCAGCTTCAGAAGGACTGAAGCTTTCTTT.

This clonotype has only a few counts. The gene calls are TRBV4-1 and TRBJ2-5, with D perhaps matching TRBD2 (5 bases). The germline V gene has CDR1 MGHRA and CDR2 YSYEKL. V was shortened by 4 bases and J by 3 bases, with 12 bases between the two germline ends. This CDR3 has 14 amino acids. The CDR3 DNA reads as TGCGCCAGCAGCCTAAGTAGAGGGAAAGAGACCCAGTACTTC. Translation: CASSLSRGKETQYF.

This clonotype has at least ten counts. The chain employs TRBV27 and TRBJ2-2; weak D call: TRBD2 (6 bases). V dropped 10 bases and J dropped 6 bases, with 18 bases sitting between them. Germline values: CDR1 MNHEY, CDR2 SMNVEV (reference sequence). CDR3 length: 14 amino acids. In DNA form, the CDR3 reads TGTGCCACTGGGGACTTCTCCCTCTCCGGGGAGCTGTTTTTT. This encodes CATGDFSLSGELFF.

There are many counts of this clonotype. CDR3 protein: CASDRGQETQYF. CDR3 DNA sequence: TGTGCCAGCGACAGGGGGCAAGAGACCCAGTACTTC. The chain recombines TRBV2 with TRBJ2-5; 9 bases match TRBD1. V dropped 8 bases and J dropped 2; count of bases not matched to a gene: 0. The CDR3 runs to 12 residues. Germline values: CDR1 SNHLY, CDR2 FYNNEI.

This clonotype has a count of ten or more. J is TRBJ1-5 and V is TRBV18; maybe TRBD1 (6 bases). CDR1 KGHSH and CDR2 LQKENI come from the germline V gene. V dropped 3 bases and J dropped 9 bases, with 15 bases sitting between them. There are 14 residues in the CDR3. CDR3 nucleotide sequence: TGTGCCAGCTCACCTAAGACAGGAGCTTGGCCCCAGCATTTT. Protein: CASSPKTGAWPQHF.

This clonotype has a count of ten or more. This CDR3 reads CASSVRTSFSSTDTQYF. CDR3 DNA sequence: TGTGCCAGCAGCGTTAGGACTAGCTTCTCTAGCACAGATACGCAGTATTTT. The chain links TRBV9 to TRBJ2-3; TRBD2 matches at 8 bases. Germline V gene lookup returns CDR1 SGDLS and CDR2 YYNGEE. The CDR3 is 17 amino acids. V shed 2 bases, J shed 0 bases, and the junction held 8 bases outside the gene matches.

This clonotype was seen ten or more times. The chain employs TRBV6-5 and TRBJ2-3, with 15 bases that match TRBD2. Germline loops: CDR1 MNHEY, CDR2 SVGAGI. Unmatched junction bases numbered 13, after V lost 4 bases and J lost 2 bases. The CDR3 sequence is 20 residues long. CDR3 region: CASSWLGGLAGGGFTDTQYF. CDR3 DNA sequence: TGTGCCAGCAGTTGGCTAGGAGGACTAGCGGGAGGGGGTTTCACAGATACGCAGTATTTT.

In this sample, this clonotype turned up a few times. The chain combines TRBV9 with TRBJ2-3, with 15 bases fitting TRBD2. The CDR3 totals 18 residues. Per germline, CDR1 SGDLS and CDR2 YYNGEE. V gave up 0 bases and J gave up 4 bases; unmatched junction bases: 6. CDR3 bases: TGTGCCAGCAGCGTAGAGGGGACTAGCGGGAGGACCCCAGATACGCAGTATTTT. Its translation is CASSVEGTSGRTPDTQYF.

This clonotype was counted only a few times. J is TRBJ2-1 and V is TRBV5-1; 9 bases align to TRBD1. Germline assignment: CDR1 SGHRS and CDR2 YFSETQ. Trimming removed 0 bases from V and 6 bases from J; junction bases left unmatched: 4. The CDR3 consists of 15 residues. CDR3 region: CASSLAGTGSNEQFF. CDR3 sequence (DNA): TGCGCCAGCAGCTTGGCCGGGACAGGGTCCAATGAGCAGTTCTTC.

At least ten counts were recorded for this clonotype. The chain uses TRBV6-1 and TRBJ2-2; TRBD1 matches 7 bases. This CDR3 comprises 15 residues. V trimming: 6 bases; J trimming: 6 bases; junction bases outside the gene matches: 10. Looked up from germline, CDR1 is MNHNS and CDR2 is SASEGT. The CDR3 DNA reads TGTGCCAGCAGCCCCTCCGGGACAGTCCCCGGGGAGCTGTTTTTT. This codes for CASSPSGTVPGELFF.

This clonotype was detected many times. The chain uses TRBV20-1 and TRBJ2-7; 9 positions match TRBD1. The germline gives CDR1 DFQATT, CDR2 SNEGSKA (reference sequence). The CDR3 is 15 residues long. V gave up 3 bases and J gave up 3 bases; unmatched junction bases: 9. Written as DNA, the CDR3 is TGCAGTGCTAGGGGATGGACAGGGGAACGCTACGAGCAGTACTTC. It is translated as CSARGWTGERYEQYF.

This clonotype was observed many times. The CDR3 loop reads CASSQLDGREYF. In DNA, the CDR3 is TGTGCCAGCAGCCAACTCGACGGCCGGGAGTATTTT. The chain is built from TRBV3-1 and TRBJ2-3; D not resolved. CDR1 is LGHDT and CDR2 is YNNKEL in the germline V gene (reference sequence). Deletions cut 2 bases from V and 13 bases from J, with 13 bases between. This CDR3 region has 12 residues.

This clonotype has at least ten counts. J is TRBJ2-1 and V is TRBV11-2; D is ambiguous. Germline values: CDR1 SGHAT, CDR2 FQNNGV. The CDR3 totals 13 residues. V shed 2 bases and J shed 5 bases, with 7 bases lying between them. The CDR3 loop reads CASSLTSDNEQFF. The CDR3 coding sequence is TGTGCCAGCAGCTTAACAAGTGACAATGAGCAGTTCTTC. Looking up the rest from reference TRBV11-2 and TRBJ2-1 gives the full variable domain: EAGVAQSPRYKIIEKRQSVAFWCNPISGHATLYWYQQILGQGPKLLIQFQNNGVVDDSQLPKDRFSAERLKGVDSTLKIQPAKLEDSAVYLCASSLTSDNEQFFGPGTRLTVL.

At least ten counts were recorded for this clonotype. V usage is TRBV27 and J usage is TRBJ2-3; 8 nucleotides match TRBD2. V was clipped by 6 bases and J by 6 bases; unmatched bases: 14. The germline V gene has CDR1 MNHEY and CDR2 SMNVEV (reference sequence). The CDR3 is 16 amino acids. The chain's CDR3 is CASSLITGGPRDTQYF. The CDR3 DNA reads TGTGCCAGCAGCCTTATAACGGGAGGGCCTCGTGATACGCAGTATTTT.